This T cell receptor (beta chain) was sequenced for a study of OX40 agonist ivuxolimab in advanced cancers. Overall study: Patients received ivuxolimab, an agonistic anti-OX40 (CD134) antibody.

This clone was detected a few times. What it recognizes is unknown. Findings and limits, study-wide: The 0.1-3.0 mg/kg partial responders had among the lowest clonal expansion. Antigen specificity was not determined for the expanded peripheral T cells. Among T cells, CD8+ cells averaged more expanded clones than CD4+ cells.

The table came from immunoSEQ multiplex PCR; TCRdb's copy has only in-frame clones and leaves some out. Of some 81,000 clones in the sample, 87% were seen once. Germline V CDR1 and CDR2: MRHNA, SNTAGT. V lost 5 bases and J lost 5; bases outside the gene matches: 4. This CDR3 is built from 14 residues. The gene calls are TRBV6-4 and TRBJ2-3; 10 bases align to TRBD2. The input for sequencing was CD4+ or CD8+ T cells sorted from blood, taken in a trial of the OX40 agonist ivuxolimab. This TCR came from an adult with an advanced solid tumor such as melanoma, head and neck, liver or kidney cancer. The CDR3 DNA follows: TGTGCCAGCAGTCCTAGCGGGGGTAGAGATACGCAGTATTTT. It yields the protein CASSPSGGRDTQYF.